This TCR beta chain was identified during a study of T cell repertoires in cytomegalovirus infection. At the level of the study: Peptides in the study included HLA-C-restricted and HLA-B-restricted CMV epitopes. Public signatures in TCR beta pointed to CMV infection and matching HLA type.

Details on this clonotype: As yet, its antigen is unknown.

TCRdb recomputed calls from the reads with MiXCR, one row per CDR3 protein. This sample has roughly 78,000 distinct CDR3 sequences, with 40% found just once. General study points: In two of eight donors, the top clonotype was HLA-C-restricted CMV-specific.

The clonotype was recovered from a human donor in good health (CMV status not recorded). Some clones in this sample may be carry-over from other donors' samples. The specimen was CD8+ T cells from cultured PBMCs, collected from culture after CMV antigen stimulation.

CDR3 DNA sequence: TGTGCCAGCATTAGGGGATCAGTGAGCAATCAGCCCCAGCATTTT. This sequence encodes CASIRGSVSNQPQHF. The V call is TRBV27, the J call TRBJ1-5; a weak D match, TRBD1 (5 bases). The CDR3 length is 15 residues. Trimming removed 7 bases at V and 1 base at J, with 14 bases between. In germline, CDR1 is MNHEY, CDR2 SMNVEV (reference sequence).